Described below is a single TCR beta chain sequence and its context. This clonotype was detected a few times. Its antigen is currently not known. The record has no base qualities; no much larger clone is one base away. For CDR1 and CDR2, the germline V gene lists SGDLS and YYNGEE. The germline V and J ends show losses of 4 bases and 10 bases respectively, and no gene match explains 11 bases of the junction. From the cysteine up to the phenylalanine, the CDR3 has a length of 15 residues. Of all the DNA, just the CDR3 is kept, 45 bases in frame from base 1. This record comes from a study of T-cell memory formation after mild COVID-19 (dated by TCRdb to about 2021). Describing the broader study: Most TCR sequence clusters were specific to one of the two donors. The cohort was made up of two young adult volunteers, one female and one male, who were previously healthy. In a couple of donors, T-cell clones that expanded and contracted after mild COVID-19 were tracked by sequencing TCRalpha and TCRbeta repertoires over time.

Study-wide conclusions, independent of this receptor: Contracting CD4+ clones appeared mostly in the CM and EM memory subsets, whereas CD8+ clones were enriched in EMRA. From day 15 to 85, contracting clones showed balanced CD4/CD8 phenotypes, whereas a second wave of clones that expanded from day 15 to 37 leaned towards CD4+. SARS-CoV-2 specificity of the second-wave clones peaking on day 37 was not confirmed. The detection of some responding clones in pre-infection memory suggests that pre-existing cross-reactive memory T cells joined the SARS-CoV-2 response. Only two mild cases were covered by the study, and larger cohorts that include severe cases with pre-infection samples were considered necessary.

PBMCs were isolated by Ficoll-Paque density gradient centrifugation. Sequencing relied on an Illumina NovaSeq 6000. TCRalpha and TCRbeta cDNA libraries were built by 5'RACE with constant-segment primers, adding sample barcodes and unique molecular identifiers. RNA was extracted from every sample with Trizol reagent. Libraries were amplified in two PCR steps, with a second sample barcode and Illumina TruSeq adapters added in the second step. Libraries were sequenced on an Illumina NovaSeq with 2 x 150 bp paired-end reads. Per the original workflow: Reads were demultiplexed and collapsed into UMI-guided consensus sequences with migec v1.2.7. Using mixcr v2.1.11, the UMI consensuses were aligned to TRA and TRB V and J templates and assembled into clonotypes. A clonotype was counted as expanded or contracted only if both edgeR and NoisET called the change significant, with noise models trained on biological replicates. For edgeR calls, the cutoffs were a false discovery rate-adjusted p below 0.01 and a log2 fold-change threshold of 1. PCA with hierarchical clustering of max-normalized trajectories of the 1000 most abundant clonotypes was used as exploratory dynamics analysis. The CD4 or CD8 phenotype of responding clones was assigned using the separately sequenced CD4+ and CD8+ repertoires. TCRdb reworked the public reads: Q25 trimming with fastp, MiXCR clone assembly, productive beta chains retained. Duplicate CDR3 protein sequences are folded into a single record with the most common DNA and genes. These V and J calls originate from TCRdb's pipeline instead of the authors' own analysis. This sample gives 400,000 to 450,000 distinct CDR3 sequences in total; approximately 19% of them show up just once. About 22% of the sample is held by the ten biggest clonotypes.

The receptor's source is a man between 18 and 29 years old who had mild COVID-19 (a few samples of this study predate the infection). The sample titles of this study are shuffled in the database, so cell type and time point are left out; the donor was told from shared clones. The chain employs TRBV9 and TRBJ2-3, and 11 junctional nucleotides match TRBD1. Sequencing input: PBMCs or a T cell subset sorted from them (not recorded which). The CDR3 reads CASSHGQGANVAQYF. The bases read TGTGCCAGCAGCCACGGACAGGGGGCGAATGTGGCGCAGTATTTT. The entire variable domain, with the stretches around the CDR3 drawn from the reference TRBV9 and TRBJ2-3 proteins, is DSGVTQTPKHLITATGQRVTLRCSPRSGDLSVYWYQQSLDQGLQFLIQYYNGEERAKGNILERFSAQQFPDLHSELNLSSLELGDSALYFCASSHGQGANVAQYFGPGTRLTVL.